These 21 T cell receptor beta chains were sequenced from one sample in a study of beta chain features in type 1 diabetes. Antigens for these TCRs are unknown. Whole-study findings and limits: For Type 1 diabetes patients, all four CD4+ subsets carried TCRB CDR3s that were moderately but significantly shorter.

Of the isolated RNA, all was reverse transcribed, and so the sequenced material was expressed TCRB transcripts. Repertoires were generated with immunoSEQ multiplex PCR, while TCRdb's copy carries only in-frame clones and drops some. The sample lists over 650,000 clones; roughly 13% were seen once. The sequenced material came from naive CD4+ T cells from blood. These receptors were collected from a man between 18 and 35 years old with type 1 diabetes.

Comment on this clone: The germline gene is not matched at one end of the junction; a read error may be the cause. The rearrangement joins TRBV7-7 to TRBJ2-1; 14 nucleotides align to TRBD2. The germline V gene encodes CDR1 SSHAT and CDR2 FNYEAQ (reference sequence). The CDR3 length is 16 residues. CDR3 nucleotides: TGTGCTAGCAGCTTGTGGGGACTAGCGGGGGAGGGTGAGCAGTTCTTC. It is translated as CASSLWGLAGEGEQFF.

This clone was picked up a small number of times. V gene TRBV11-2 combines with J gene TRBJ2-1; TRBD2 agrees at 12 bases. Germline-derived CDR1 and CDR2 are SGHAT and FQNNGV. This CDR3 has 15 residues. V lost 5 bases to trimming and J lost 8 bases; unmatched junction nucleotides: 7. The CDR3 sequence: CASSLRLAGEDEQFF. In DNA form, the CDR3 reads TGTGCCAGCAGCCTGCGACTAGCGGGGGAGGATGAGCAGTTCTTC.

A few counts support this clone. Within the sample, other DNA sequences also encode this same CDR3. The chain links TRBV7-2 to TRBJ2-5, with TRBD1 matching 8 bases. V trimming: 5 bases; J trimming: 0 bases; junction bases outside the gene matches: 2. This CDR3 has 14 amino acids. Germline V lookup: CDR1 SGHTA, CDR2 FQGNSA. CDR3 loop: CASSLDRDQETQYF. CDR3 bases: TGTGCCAGCAGCCTGGACAGGGACCAAGAGACCCAGTACTTC.

This clone occurred a few times. The chain links TRBV10-3 to TRBJ1-2; tentatively, D is TRBD1 (5 bases). The CDR3 has 13 residues. V was clipped by 4 bases and J by 6 bases, with 12 bases between them. Per the germline V gene, CDR1 is ENHRY and CDR2 is SYGVKD. The CDR3 DNA reads as TGTGCCATCAGTGGACGCAGGGAAGATGGCTACACCTTC. Translation gives CAISGRREDGYTF.

The chain links TRBV2 to TRBJ1-6, with D perhaps matching TRBD1 (6 bases). CDR1 SNHLY and CDR2 FYNNEI come from the germline V gene. Between the trimmed V and J ends, which lost 3 bases and 9 bases, there was a span of 15 bases. The CDR3 is 15 residues long. The CDR3 DNA reads TGTGCCAGCAGTGAGGTGGGCCAGGGGCGTTCACCCCTCCACTTT. The encoded protein is CASSEVGQGRSPLHF.

There are a few counts of this clone. The chain couples TRBV29-1 to TRBJ2-5; 9 positions agree with TRBD1. With the DNA end fitting TRBJ2-7 better, the J assignment may be wrong. Germline CDR1 SQVTM, CDR2 ANQGSEA. The CDR3 contains 13 residues. CDR3 residues: CSVESDRGYEQYF. The CDR3 nucleotides read TGCAGCGTTGAGTCGGACAGGGGTTACGAGCAGTACTTC.

This rearrangement joins TRBV30 to TRBJ1-2, with TRBD1 matching over 7 bases. CDR1 and CDR2 from the germline V gene are GTSNPN and SVGIG (reference sequence). V was clipped by 8 bases and J by 6 bases; unmatched bases: 9. The CDR3 totals 12 residues. CDR3 bases: TGTGCCAGGGACAGTTGGGGGGATGGCTACACCTTC. It translates to CARDSWGDGYTF.

The V and J genes are TRBV7-2 and TRBJ2-3; TRBD1 aligns across 8 bases. From germline, CDR1 is SGHTA and CDR2 FQGNSA. With 5 bases clipped from V and 4 bases from J, the junction kept 8 bases outside the gene matches. This CDR3 is built from 15 residues. CDR3 loop: CASSPLGQGSDTQYF. The DNA of the CDR3 is TGTGCCAGCAGCCCCCTTGGACAGGGATCAGATACGCAGTATTTT.

The sample holds a few counts of this clone. At the DNA level, this CDR3 is encoded by other sequences in the same sample as well. The V and J genes are TRBV28 and TRBJ2-3; TRBD1 matches at 9 bases. Germline loops: CDR1 MDHEN, CDR2 SYDVKM. There are 13 residues in the CDR3. V lost 5 bases, J lost 4 bases, and 1 base stayed unmatched. This CDR3 is CASSRTGADTQYF. CDR3 coding DNA: TGTGCCAGCAGTAGGACAGGGGCAGATACGCAGTATTTT.

The J gene is TRBJ2-2, the V gene TRBV11-2; perhaps TRBD2 as D (6 bases). CDR1 and CDR2 (germline): SGHAT, FQNNGV. CDR3 length equals 15 residues. V was shortened by 3 bases and J by 6 bases, with 14 bases between the two germline ends. CDR3 amino acids: CASSFPSRESGELFF. The DNA of the CDR3 is TGTGCCAGCAGCTTCCCCTCCCGGGAGTCCGGGGAGCTGTTTTTT.

The chain joins TRBV9 to TRBJ1-1, with D unresolved. In germline, CDR1 is SGDLS, CDR2 YYNGEE. CDR3 length: 14 residues. V was clipped by 0 bases and J by 1 base, with 7 bases between them. CDR3 nucleotides: TGTGCCAGCAGCGTAGGAGCCGCGAACACTGAAGCTTTCTTT. It specifies CASSVGAANTEAFF. The complete variable domain, with remaining parts taken from reference TRBV9 and TRBJ1-1, reads DSGVTQTPKHLITATGQRVTLRCSPRSGDLSVYWYQQSLDQGLQFLIQYYNGEERAKGNILERFSAQQFPDLHSELNLSSLELGDSALYFCASSVGAANTEAFFGQGTRLTVV.

The rearrangement joins TRBV7-2 to TRBJ1-4; D possibly corresponds to TRBD1 (5 bases). Germline V gene data show CDR1 as SGHTA and CDR2 as FQGNSA. The length of the CDR3 is 15 residues. Between the trimmed V and J ends, which lost 1 base and 5 bases, there was a span of 11 bases. This CDR3 is CASSLVAGTNEKLFF. CDR3 in DNA: TGTGCCAGCAGCTTAGTTGCAGGGACCAATGAAAAACTGTTTTTT. The complete variable domain, with remaining parts taken from reference TRBV7-2 and TRBJ1-4, reads GAGVSQSPSNKVTEKGKDVELRCDPISGHTALYWYRQSLGQGLEFLIYFQGNSAPDKSGLPSDRFSAERTGGSVSTLTIQRTQQEDSAVYLCASSLVAGTNEKLFFGSGTQLSVL.

This clone was detected a few times. The gene calls are TRBV7-3 and TRBJ1-1, with 10 bases that match TRBD1. Losses at the gene ends were 5 bases for V and 5 bases for J; bases not matched to a gene: 5. This CDR3 comprises 14 residues. CDR1 and CDR2 (germline): SGHTA, FQGTGA. The CDR3 is CASSPTGGRTEAFF. For the CDR3, the DNA is TGTGCCAGCAGCCCGACAGGGGGCAGGACTGAAGCTTTCTTT. Looking up the rest from reference TRBV7-3 and TRBJ1-1 gives the full variable domain: GAGVSQTPSNKVTEKGKYVELRCDPISGHTALYWYRQSLGQGPEFLIYFQGTGAADDSGLPNDRFFAVRPEGSVSTLKIQRTERGDSAVYLCASSPTGGRTEAFFGQGTRLTVV.

The rearrangement joins TRBV5-1 to TRBJ1-1; the D gene is possibly TRBD1 (5 bases). Trimming removed 0 bases from V and 0 bases from J, with 12 bases in between. Germline V gene sequence: CDR1 SGHRS, CDR2 YFSETQ. The length of the CDR3 is 16 residues. The CDR3 protein is CASSLGGANLNTEAFF. CDR3 DNA sequence: TGCGCCAGCAGCTTGGGAGGGGCCAATTTGAACACTGAAGCTTTCTTT.

This chain joins TRBV10-3 and TRBJ2-3; D is ambiguous. Germline CDR1 and CDR2: ENHRY and SYGVKD. The CDR3 extends over 14 amino acids. The V end was cut by 5 bases, the J end by 2 bases, with 11 bases between. The CDR3 loop reads CAISFSDPTDTQYF. CDR3 DNA sequence: TGTGCCATCAGTTTCAGCGACCCCACAGATACGCAGTATTTT.

This clone was seen a few times. The chain joins TRBV4-3 to TRBJ2-5; D may be TRBD1 or TRBD2 (5 bases each). CDR1 and CDR2 (germline): LGHNA, YSLEER. V lost 4 bases and J lost 4, with 13 bases in between. This CDR3 region has 14 residues. The CDR3 sequence is CASSPGPLGETQYF. The CDR3 DNA reads TGCGCCAGCAGCCCGGGACCTCTCGGAGAGACCCAGTACTTC.

The sample holds a few counts of this clone. Within the sample, other DNA sequences also encode this same CDR3. J is TRBJ2-6 and V is TRBV6-5; D ambiguous. V was cut by 0 bases and J by 5 bases, with 11 bases left in between. The CDR3 spans 16 residues. Per the germline V gene, CDR1 is MNHEY and CDR2 is SVGAGI. CDR3 loop: CASSYSKGLWANVLTF. The CDR3 DNA follows: TGTGCCAGCAGTTACTCTAAGGGTCTCTGGGCCAACGTCCTGACTTTC.

The J gene is TRBJ2-1, the V gene TRBV14, with 10 bases fitting TRBD2. Per germline, CDR1 SGHDN and CDR2 FVKESK. The CDR3 length is 15 residues. V lost 4 bases and J lost 6; bases outside the gene matches: 6. The CDR3 reads CASSPLAGALNEQFF. DNA of the CDR3: TGTGCCAGCAGCCCCCTAGCGGGAGCACTCAATGAGCAGTTCTTC. The variable domain in full, with the rest retrieved from reference TRBV14 and TRBJ2-1, is EAGVTQFPSHSVIEKGQTVTLRCDPISGHDNLYWYRRVMGKEIKFLLHFVKESKQDESGMPNNRFLAERTGGTYSTLKVQPAELEDSGVYFCASSPLAGALNEQFFGPGTRLTVL.

In DNA form, the CDR3 reads TGTGCCATCAGTCTCGGGACAGGGTTCGAGAAGGATGAGCAGTTCTTC. It yields the protein CAISLGTGFEKDEQFF. V and J are TRBV10-3 and TRBJ2-1; 9 nucleotides agree with TRBD1. Germline CDR1 reads ENHRY; CDR2 reads SYGVKD. J lost 8 bases, V lost 5 bases, and 13 bases had no gene match. This CDR3 contains 16 residues.

The V call is TRBV6-1, the J call TRBJ2-1; 7 bases are shared with TRBD2. J was trimmed by 7 bases and V by 7 bases; bases with no gene match: 13. The CDR3 is made up of 15 amino acids. Germline V gene sequence: CDR1 MNHNS, CDR2 SASEGT. The CDR3 sequence is CASTGLAGANNEQFF. As DNA, the CDR3 is TGTGCCAGCACAGGCCTGGCGGGAGCCAATAATGAGCAGTTCTTC.

This clone was seen more than once but under ten times. This sequence joins TRBV6-6 and TRBJ2-1, with D unclear. In germline, CDR1 is MNHNY, CDR2 SVGAGI (reference sequence). Trimming took off 6 bases at V and 0 bases at J, with 9 bases between the two ends. The CDR3 consists of 14 residues. The CDR3 is CASREARSYNEQFF. DNA of the CDR3: TGTGCCAGCAGAGAGGCTCGCTCCTACAATGAGCAGTTCTTC.